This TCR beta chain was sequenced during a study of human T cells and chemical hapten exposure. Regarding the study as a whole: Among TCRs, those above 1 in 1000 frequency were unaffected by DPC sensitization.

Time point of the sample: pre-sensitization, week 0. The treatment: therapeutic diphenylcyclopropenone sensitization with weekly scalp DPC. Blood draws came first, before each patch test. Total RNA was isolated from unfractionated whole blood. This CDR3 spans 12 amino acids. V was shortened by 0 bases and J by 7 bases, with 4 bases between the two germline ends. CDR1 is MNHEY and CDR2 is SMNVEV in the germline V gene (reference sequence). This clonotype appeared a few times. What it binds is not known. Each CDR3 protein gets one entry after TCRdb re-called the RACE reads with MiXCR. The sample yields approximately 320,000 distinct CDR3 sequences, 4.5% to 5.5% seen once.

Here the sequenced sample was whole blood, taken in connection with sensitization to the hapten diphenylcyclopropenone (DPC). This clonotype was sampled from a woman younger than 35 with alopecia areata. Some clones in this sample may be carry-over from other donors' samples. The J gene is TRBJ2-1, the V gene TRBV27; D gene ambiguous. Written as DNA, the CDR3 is TGTGCCAGCAGTTTATCGAGGAATGAGCAGTTCTTC. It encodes CASSLSRNEQFF.